Following are 27 T cell receptor beta chains from one sample sequenced in a study of cytomegalovirus exposure and HLA in healthy donors (dated by TCRdb to 2017 to 2019). Libraries were prepared through the immunoSEQ multiplex PCR assay. For the multiplex PCR, a mixture combining 60 forward primers for TCR Vbeta segments and 13 reverse primers for TCR Jbeta segments was used. TCRdb took this table from immuneACCESS and kept in-frame rearrangements with V and J called. Such tables lack part of the clones; where checked against another copy, unresolved V genes explain under half of the gap, and the rest is unexplained. A total of 95,000 to 150,000 clones appear in this sample, roughly 80% of them only once. Over 2% of the sample lies in the top ten. Material for sequencing was PBMCs. These receptors originate from a man aged 30 to 45 in good health and CMV-seronegative.

This rearrangement joins TRBV2 to TRBJ2-1; 8 bases are shared with TRBD2. The CDR3 is 16 residues long. Germline V gives CDR1 SNHLY, CDR2 FYNNEI. V trimming: 3 bases; J trimming: 1 base; junction bases outside the gene matches: 5. The CDR3 DNA reads as TGTGCCAGCAGTGAGCGGGCGGGGGGATCCTACAATGAGCAGTTCTTC. It translates to CASSERAGGSYNEQFF.

The V gene is TRBV2, the J gene TRBJ2-7, with TRBD1 matching 7 bases. Per germline, CDR1 SNHLY and CDR2 FYNNEI. The J segment lost 1 base and the V segment lost 4 bases, leaving 4 bases of the junction unmatched. The CDR3 loop spans 14 amino acids. The CDR3 region is CASSGDSQSYEQYF. The CDR3 nucleotides are TGTGCCAGCAGTGGGGACAGCCAATCCTACGAGCAGTACTTC.

The chain couples TRBV19 to TRBJ1-5; D possibly corresponds to TRBD1 (5 bases). V gave up 5 bases and J gave up 4 bases, with 18 bases separating them. Per germline, CDR1 LNHDA and CDR2 SQIVND (reference sequence). This CDR3 has 16 amino acids. In DNA form, the CDR3 reads TGTGCCAGTAGTGAGCAGAGGTGGGGGGAAAATCAGCCCCAGCATTTT. It encodes CASSEQRWGENQPQHF.

This clone came up once. The V and J genes are TRBV9 and TRBJ2-1; 7 bases map to TRBD2. The CDR3 sequence is 15 residues long. J was trimmed by 7 bases and V by 4 bases; bases with no gene match: 11. Germline lookup yields CDR1 SGDLS and CDR2 YYNGEE. The CDR3 reads CASSPRLATRNEQFF. In nucleotides, the CDR3 is TGTGCCAGCAGCCCCCGACTAGCCACCCGGAATGAGCAGTTCTTC.

This rearrangement joins TRBV4-1 to TRBJ1-4; unclear D gene. CDR3 length: 16 residues. Trimming took 1 base from V and 6 from J, leaving 15 bases between them. Germline values: CDR1 MGHRA, CDR2 YSYEKL. The CDR3 DNA reads TGCGCCAGCAGCCAAGTAGGTGGAGGGTTGGATGAAAAACTGTTTTTT. Its translation: CASSQVGGGLDEKLFF.

This clone came up a few times. V is TRBV6-4 and J is TRBJ1-1; 9 bases line up with TRBD1. Per the germline V gene, CDR1 is MRHNA and CDR2 is SNTAGT. The V and J ends lost 3 bases and 1 base, in that order; junction bases with no gene match: 9. The CDR3 is 17 residues long. In DNA, the CDR3 is TGTGCCAGCAGTGAACCGGGACAGGGACCGGGGAACACTGAAGCTTTCTTT. It specifies CASSEPGQGPGNTEAFF.

In this sample, this clone turned up once. V usage is TRBV28 and J usage is TRBJ1-2; D may be TRBD1 (6 bases). V lost 11 bases and J 4 bases, leaving 17 bases between the germline ends. The germline gives CDR1 MDHEN, CDR2 SYDVKM. CDR3 length: 13 residues. The CDR3 DNA follows: TGTGCCGCCAGGGGTTCACCCTTCTATGGCTACACCTTC. Translating it yields CAARGSPFYGYTF.

The CDR3 loop is CASSSPPGNIQYF. As DNA, the CDR3 is TGTGCCAGCAGCTCCCCCCCGGGGAACATTCAGTACTTC. V is TRBV11-2 and J is TRBJ2-4, with D tentatively TRBD2 (5 bases). V was shortened by 4 bases and J by 7 bases, with 11 bases between the two germline ends. CDR1 is SGHAT, CDR2 FQNNGV, per germline. This CDR3 has 13 amino acids.

The J gene is TRBJ2-4, the V gene TRBV30, with 7 bases matching TRBD1. In germline, CDR1 is GTSNPN, CDR2 SVGIG (reference sequence). There are 13 residues in the CDR3. Germline trimming cut 0 bases from V and 6 bases from J; bases unmatched to any gene: 2. The CDR3 region has the DNA TGTGCCTGGAGTGTTAGACAGGGAAACATTCAGTACTTC. Translating gives CAWSVRQGNIQYF.

The chain recombines TRBV2 with TRBJ2-1; D is perhaps TRBD2 (7 bases). This CDR3 region has 16 residues. V lost 3 bases and J 6 bases, leaving 18 bases between the germline ends. Looked up from germline, CDR1 is SNHLY and CDR2 is FYNNEI. CDR3 sequence reads: CASSDKSVRGGNEQFF. CDR3 nucleotides: TGTGCCAGCAGTGACAAATCGGTTAGGGGGGGCAATGAGCAGTTCTTC.

The chain carries TRBV7-2 and TRBJ1-6; D is unclear. CDR1 is SGHTA, CDR2 FQGNSA, per germline. The CDR3 has 16 residues. The V end was cut by 1 base, the J end by 4 bases, with 11 bases between. CDR3 in DNA: TGTGCCAGCAGCTTAGACCCGACACTGTATAATTCACCCCTCCACTTT. Encoded protein: CASSLDPTLYNSPLHF.

The rearrangement joins TRBV9 to TRBJ2-7, with 9 bases aligning to TRBD1. The CDR3 is 15 amino acids. V was pared by 3 bases and J by 3 bases, with 7 bases of the junction left unmatched. CDR1 is SGDLS, CDR2 YYNGEE, per germline. This CDR3 reads CASSEGGDRVYEQYF. The CDR3 DNA follows: TGTGCCAGCAGCGAAGGGGGGGACAGGGTCTACGAGCAGTACTTC.

This chain joins TRBV6-1 and TRBJ1-4, with TRBD1 as a possible D gene (6 bases). This CDR3 spans 14 amino acids. From germline, CDR1 is MNHNS and CDR2 SASEGT. Trimming left V 2 bases short and J 7 bases short, with 11 bases between. CDR3 DNA sequence: TGTGCCAGCAGTGAACCGGGCAGGGGTGAAAAACTGTTTTTT. Translated, it gives CASSEPGRGEKLFF.

This rearrangement joins TRBV25-1 to TRBJ1-2; 11 nucleotides match TRBD1. The CDR3 contains 16 residues. Germline lookup yields CDR1 MGHDK and CDR2 SYGVNS. Trimming cost V 8 bases and J 7 bases; bases outside gene matches: 15. Here the CDR3 reads CASWGDRGSFWAGYTF. Written as DNA, the CDR3 is TGTGCCAGCTGGGGGGACAGGGGGTCATTCTGGGCTGGCTACACCTTC.

The chain combines TRBV11-3 with TRBJ1-1, with 10 nucleotides matching TRBD1. Germline V gene data show CDR1 as SGHNT and CDR2 as YENEEA. With 6 bases clipped from V and 0 bases from J, the junction kept 7 bases outside the gene matches. The CDR3 runs to 16 residues. CDR3 nucleotide sequence: TGTGCCAGCAGTCCAGGACAGGGGGATGTGAACACTGAAGCTTTCTTT. Amino acid sequence: CASSPGQGDVNTEAFF.

The V gene is TRBV7-2, the J gene TRBJ2-3, with TRBD2 matching over 10 bases. Germline V gives CDR1 SGHTA, CDR2 FQGNSA. The CDR3 covers 16 residues. J lost 3 bases, V lost 2 bases, and 5 bases had no gene match. The CDR3 DNA reads as TGTGCCAGCAGCTTAACCGGGACTAGCGCTACAGATACGCAGTATTTT. Its translation: CASSLTGTSATDTQYF. Full variable domain (remainder filled in from reference TRBV7-2 and TRBJ2-3): GAGVSQSPSNKVTEKGKDVELRCDPISGHTALYWYRQSLGQGLEFLIYFQGNSAPDKSGLPSDRFSAERTGGSVSTLTIQRTQQEDSAVYLCASSLTGTSATDTQYFGPGTRLTVL.

This clone occurred once. The CDR3 DNA is TGTGCCAGCAGCTTCCAACCGGGATCCGTTTACGAGCAGTACTTC. This encodes CASSFQPGSVYEQYF. This chain uses TRBV7-6 with TRBJ2-7; D perhaps matches TRBD2 (5 bases). V lost 3 bases, J lost 4 bases, and 16 bases lay in between. CDR1 is SGHVS and CDR2 is FNYEAQ in the germline V gene. This CDR3 is 15 amino acids long.

The sample holds one count of this clone. J is TRBJ2-5 and V is TRBV5-4; 10 bases agree with TRBD1. The better agreement between TRBJ2-7 and the DNA end casts doubt on the J call. The CDR3 has 14 residues. CDR1 is SGHNT, CDR2 YYREEE, per germline (reference sequence). The DNA for the CDR3 is TGTGCCAGCAGCCTCGACAGGGGGCTCTACGAGCAGTACTTC. As protein: CASSLDRGLYEQYF.

V gene TRBV29-1 combines with J gene TRBJ1-4; 9 bases agree with TRBD1. Germline V lookup: CDR1 SQVTM, CDR2 ANQGSEA. This CDR3 comprises 14 residues. V was pared by 7 bases and J by 8 bases, with 11 bases of the junction left unmatched. For the CDR3, the DNA is TGCAGCGCCGCGACAGGGGGAATAGGAGAAAAACTGTTTTTT. Translation gives CSAATGGIGEKLFF.

The chain is built from TRBV15 and TRBJ2-5; perhaps TRBD2 as D (5 bases). The V gene's germline CDR1 is LNHNV and CDR2 YYDKDF (reference sequence). V was trimmed by 5 bases and J by 2 bases, leaving 12 bases between them. This CDR3 is built from 14 residues. The CDR3 nucleotides are TGTGCCACCAGCCCCTGGACTTCACAAGAGACCCAGTACTTC. This encodes CATSPWTSQETQYF.

The genes are TRBV7-2 and TRBJ2-3, with 8 bases aligning to TRBD2. J gave up 1 base and V 4 bases, and 7 bases lay outside the gene matches. The CDR3 is 16 amino acids. CDR1 is SGHTA and CDR2 is FQGNSA in the germline V gene. Here the CDR3 reads CASSYIGGAGTDTQYF. Written as DNA, the CDR3 is TGTGCCAGCAGCTACATCGGGGGGGCCGGCACAGATACGCAGTATTTT.

The V gene is TRBV9, the J gene TRBJ1-2; TRBD1 is a possible D gene (6 bases). This CDR3 contains 15 residues. Trimming removed 2 bases from V and 4 bases from J, with 15 bases in between. Germline CDR1 SGDLS, CDR2 YYNGEE. CDR3 DNA sequence: TGTGCCAGCAGCGTCGCCAGGACAGCCCCCTATGGCTACACCTTC. This translates into CASSVARTAPYGYTF.

V is TRBV10-3 and J is TRBJ1-4, with 7 bases that match TRBD1. Looked up from germline, CDR1 is ENHRY and CDR2 is SYGVKD. This CDR3 has 15 amino acids. Trimming at V came to 0 bases and at J to 8 bases, leaving 6 bases not matched to a gene. The CDR3 DNA reads as TGTGCCATCAGTGAGTCAGCAGGGGGACAAGAAAAACTGTTTTTT. The encoded protein is CAISESAGGQEKLFF.

The rearrangement uses TRBV15 and TRBJ2-5; TRBD2 matches 9 bases. Germline V lookup: CDR1 LNHNV, CDR2 YYDKDF (reference sequence). Trimming removed 1 base from V and 5 bases from J; junction bases left unmatched: 5. This CDR3 spans 15 amino acids. CDR3 sequence: CATSRGGTSSETQYF. In DNA form, the CDR3 reads TGTGCCACCAGCAGAGGAGGGACTAGCTCCGAGACCCAGTACTTC.

This chain connects TRBV19 to TRBJ2-1; unclear D gene. Germline CDR1 reads LNHDA; CDR2 reads SQIVND (reference sequence). V shed 5 bases and J shed 0 bases, with 14 bases lying between them. The CDR3 has 16 residues. CDR3 bases: TGTGCCAGTAGTGGCCTTGTTCCCAGCTCCTACAATGAGCAGTTCTTC. Protein sequence: CASSGLVPSSYNEQFF. The whole variable domain, remainder taken from reference TRBV19 and TRBJ2-1, is DGGITQSPKYLFRKEGQNVTLSCEQNLNHDAMYWYRQDPGQGLRLIYYSQIVNDFQKGDIAEGYSVSREKKESFPLTVTSAQKNPTAFYLCASSGLVPSSYNEQFFGPGTRLTVL.

The genes are TRBV7-9 and TRBJ1-1; D possibly corresponds to TRBD1 (6 bases). CDR1 SEHNR and CDR2 FQNEAQ come from the germline V gene (reference sequence). V lost 5 bases and J 3 bases, leaving 10 bases between the germline ends. The CDR3 totals 13 residues. The CDR3 region is CASSRQEDTEAFF. The CDR3, as DNA: TGTGCCAGCAGCCGACAGGAAGACACTGAAGCTTTCTTT.

The V and J genes are TRBV7-9 and TRBJ2-1; 9 nucleotides agree with TRBD2. In germline, CDR1 is SEHNR, CDR2 FQNEAQ (reference sequence). The CDR3 consists of 16 residues. The ends lost 1 base at V and 3 bases at J; junction bases unmatched: 4. In nucleotides, the CDR3 is TGTGCCAGCAGCTTAGAGACACTAGCGGGCTACAATGAGCAGTTCTTC. Its protein product is CASSLETLAGYNEQFF.